This T cell receptor (beta chain) was obtained from a study of blood T cells in healthy people across ages. Study-wide findings and caveats: Changes in expanded clonotypes were possibly confounded, as the CMV status of donors was unknown.

This CDR3 comprises 15 residues. The J segment lost 1 base and the V segment lost 7 bases, leaving 4 bases of the junction unmatched. To note about this clonotype: What it binds is not known.

Alongside a J-beta primer mix, a sample-barcoded 5' primer served in a second PCR lasting about 7 to 11 cycles. Sequencing of every sample gave 3 million or more CDR3-containing paired-end reads. TCRdb re-derived calls from the 5' RACE reads in MiXCR, one entry per CDR3 protein. The repertoire holds more than 1.4 million distinct CDR3 sequences, with 42% as singletons. The clonotype comes from a woman aged 18 to 35 in good health. This chain joins TRBV12-3 or TRBV12-4 and TRBJ2-1, with TRBD2 matching 10 bases. Sequencing was done on a sample of blood. CDR3 coding DNA: TGTGCCAGCAAACCTAGCGGGAGTTCCTACAATGAGCAGTTCTTC. This translates into CASKPSGSSYNEQFF.